What follows are 30 T cell receptor beta chains derived from one specimen sequenced in a study of blood T cell repertoires in COVID-19. Sequencing was performed with immunoSEQ multiplex PCR; in TCRdb, only in-frame clones are kept and a portion is missing. The sample carries more than 85,000 clones, about 80% recorded once. The sample comprised peripheral blood. The receptors come from a man aged 55 to 70 with acute or convalescent COVID-19.

This chain links TRBV12-5 with TRBJ2-7; 12 nucleotides align to TRBD1. Germline assignment: CDR1 LGHNT and CDR2 FRNRAP. This CDR3 has 14 residues. V lost 6 bases and J lost 7; bases outside the gene matches: 7. The CDR3 spells CASGTPGQGAEQYV. Written as DNA, the CDR3 is TGTGCTAGTGGAACCCCGGGACAGGGGGCGGAGCAGTACGTC.

The rearrangement links TRBV30 to TRBJ2-1; weak D call: TRBD2 (5 bases). Trimming shortened V by 6 bases and J by 6 bases, and 18 bases separated the two germline ends. The length of the CDR3 is 14 residues. Per germline, CDR1 GTSNPN and CDR2 SVGIG (reference sequence). CDR3 DNA: TGTGCCTGTTACCACCCAATTGGAGGCAATGAGCAGTTCTTC. Translation: CACYHPIGGNEQFF.

The chain couples TRBV5-1 to TRBJ2-1, with TRBD2 identical over 7 bases. CDR1 and CDR2 from the germline V gene are SGHRS and YFSETQ. The CDR3 sequence is 14 residues long. J was trimmed by 5 bases and V by 7 bases; bases with no gene match: 9. The CDR3, as DNA: TGCGCCAGCGGGGAGCGGGGACGTAACAATGAGCAGTTCTTC. The encoded protein is CASGERGRNNEQFF.

As DNA, the CDR3 is TGTGCCATTTCACAGGGGAGAAACACTGAAGCTTTCTTT. Translation: CAISQGRNTEAFF. The chain joins TRBV19 to TRBJ1-1; TRBD1 matches 7 bases. The V segment lost 10 bases and the J segment 2 bases; nucleotides outside the gene matches: 7. This CDR3 contains 13 residues. Germline-derived CDR1 and CDR2 are LNHDA and SQIVND (reference sequence).

This clone was picked up one time. This sequence joins TRBV11-3 and TRBJ2-5; D unclear. V was shortened by 1 base and J by 7 bases, with 7 bases between the two germline ends. The CDR3 contains 12 residues. Germline-derived CDR1 and CDR2 are SGHNT and YENEEA. CDR3 sequence (DNA): TGTGCCAGCAGCTTAGTGGGCTGGACCCAGTACTTC. Translating it yields CASSLVGWTQYF.

In regard to this clone: This specimen includes other DNA sequences encoding the same CDR3. This chain uses TRBV27 with TRBJ2-3; D call uncertain. Trimming removed 4 bases from V and 6 bases from J, with 8 bases in between. Per the germline V gene, CDR1 is MNHEY and CDR2 is SMNVEV (reference sequence). There are 12 residues in the CDR3. Written as DNA, the CDR3 is TGTGCCAGCAGTTCTCCCCTCGATACGCAGTATTTT. Protein product: CASSSPLDTQYF.

This clone came up once. This chain joins TRBV6-6 and TRBJ2-5; 12 bases are shared with TRBD1. CDR1 is MNHNY and CDR2 is SVGAGI in the germline V gene (reference sequence). V was clipped by 7 bases and J by 10 bases; unmatched bases: 7. The CDR3 has 13 residues. The DNA of the CDR3 is TGTGCCAGCACCCCGGGACAGGGGGCTGGCCAGTACTTC. This gives the protein CASTPGQGAGQYF.

This chain uses TRBV30 with TRBJ1-3; 9 bases are a match to TRBD1. There are 15 residues in the CDR3. Trimming cost V 0 bases and J 4 bases; bases outside gene matches: 4. In germline, CDR1 is GTSNPN, CDR2 SVGIG (reference sequence). The CDR3 coding sequence is TGTGCCTGGAGTGTACATGGGACAGGGGGAAACACCATATATTTT. Translating it yields CAWSVHGTGGNTIYF.

This clone was recorded only once. The gene calls are TRBV30 and TRBJ2-2; TRBD1 might be the D (5 bases). The V end lost 3 bases, the J end lost 7 bases, and 9 bases lay between the germline ends. The CDR3 is 12 residues long. Germline loops: CDR1 GTSNPN, CDR2 SVGIG (reference sequence). CDR3: CAWRSGIGELFF. CDR3 bases: TGTGCCTGGAGATCAGGGATCGGGGAGCTGTTTTTT.

This chain links TRBV7-9 with TRBJ1-1; tentative D call: TRBD1 (6 bases). CDR3 length equals 14 residues. Germline V CDR1 and CDR2: SEHNR, FQNEAQ (reference sequence). Trimming removed 5 bases from V and 0 bases from J, with 10 bases in between. CDR3 bases: TGTGCCAGCAGCCAACGGGACATGAACACTGAAGCTTTCTTT. This sequence encodes CASSQRDMNTEAFF.

The CDR3 spells CASSPRVVSGEGEQFF. CDR3 bases: TGTGCCAGCAGCCCGAGAGTAGTTAGCGGGGAGGGTGAGCAGTTCTTC. The V call is TRBV7-8, the J call TRBJ2-1, with TRBD2 matching over 8 bases. The junction had 15 bases not matched to a gene; V was cut back by 5 bases and J by 9 bases. The germline V gene encodes CDR1 SGHVS and CDR2 FQNEAQ. The CDR3 extends over 16 amino acids.

In its sample, this clone was seen a few times. The CDR3 region has the DNA TGTGCCAGCGCCGCCGGTCCCCTTTTGTACGAGCAGTACTTC. This sequence encodes CASAAGPLLYEQYF. This chain links TRBV18 with TRBJ2-7; D gene unclear. Germline-derived CDR1 and CDR2 are KGHSH and LQKENI. V shed 8 bases and J shed 4 bases, with 18 bases lying between them. The length of the CDR3 is 14 residues. Full variable domain (rest looked up from reference TRBV18 and TRBJ2-7): NAGVMQNPRHLVRRRGQEARLRCSPMKGHSHVYWYRQLPEEGLKFMVYLQKENIIDESGMPKERFSAEFPKEGPSILRIQQVVRGDSAAYFCASAAGPLLYEQYFGPGTRLTVT.

V is TRBV18 and J is TRBJ1-2; D is unresolved. From germline, CDR1 is KGHSH and CDR2 LQKENI. V was clipped by 2 bases and J by 8 bases, with 12 bases between them. This CDR3 has 13 residues. In nucleotides, the CDR3 is TGTGCCAGCTCACCAGACCCGGAGGGCGGCTACACCTTC. It codes for CASSPDPEGGYTF.

The chain employs TRBV5-1 and TRBJ2-5; 10 nucleotides align to TRBD1. Germline trimming cut 2 bases from V and 4 bases from J; bases unmatched to any gene: 5. Germline CDR1 and CDR2: SGHRS and YFSETQ. The CDR3 runs to 15 residues. DNA of the CDR3: TGCGCCAGCAGCTTTACAGGGGACAGGGGAGAGACCCAGTACTTC. Amino acids: CASSFTGDRGETQYF. The entire variable domain, with the rest obtained from reference TRBV5-1 and TRBJ2-5, is as follows: KAGVTQTPRYLIKTRGQQVTLSCSPISGHRSVSWYQQTPGQGLQFLFEYFSETQRNKGNFPGRFSGRQFSNSRSEMNVSTLELGDSALYLCASSFTGDRGETQYFGPGTRLLVL.

J is TRBJ2-1 and V is TRBV14; tentative D call: TRBD2 (6 bases). V was trimmed by 3 bases and J by 11 bases, leaving 11 bases between them. CDR3 length: 12 amino acids. Germline CDR1 SGHDN, CDR2 FVKESK. For the CDR3, the DNA is TGTGCCAGCAGCCAGCTCGGGGGAAAGCAGTTCTTC. Translation gives CASSQLGGKQFF.

The gene calls are TRBV5-1 and TRBJ1-5; D may be TRBD1 (6 bases). V was trimmed by 4 bases and J by 1 base, leaving 12 bases between them. The CDR3 loop spans 15 amino acids. Germline V gene sequence: CDR1 SGHRS, CDR2 YFSETQ. The CDR3 region has the DNA TGCGCCAGCAGCGAACAGGGTGCGAGCAATCAGCCCCAGCATTTT. Residues: CASSEQGASNQPQHF.

Regarding this clone: Other DNA variants within this sample encode the same CDR3. This chain uses TRBV3-1 (or the pseudogene TRBV3-2) with TRBJ1-1; a possible D gene is TRBD1 (5 bases). The germline V gene encodes CDR1 LGHDT and CDR2 YNNKEL (reference sequence). V was trimmed by 1 base and J by 0 bases, leaving 12 bases between them. This CDR3 spans 16 amino acids. The CDR3 reads CASSQGGGALNTEAFF. CDR3 sequence (DNA): TGTGCCAGCAGCCAAGGAGGAGGGGCTCTGAACACTGAAGCTTTCTTT.

The V and J genes are TRBV5-4 and TRBJ1-3; no reliable D call. V shed 3 bases and J shed 0 bases, with 7 bases lying between them. The CDR3 extends over 14 amino acids. Germline lookup yields CDR1 SGHNT and CDR2 YYREEE (reference sequence). The CDR3 is CASSSILSGNTIYF. CDR3 nucleotides: TGTGCCAGCAGCTCTATTCTCTCTGGAAACACCATATATTTT.

The rearrangement joins TRBV18 to TRBJ1-1; 9 nucleotides line up with TRBD1. CDR1 is KGHSH, CDR2 LQKENI, per germline. V was clipped by 6 bases and J by 1 base; unmatched bases: 3. CDR3 length: 14 residues. This chain's CDR3 is CASSWDRANTEAFF. The CDR3 coding sequence is TGTGCCAGCTCGTGGGACAGGGCGAACACTGAAGCTTTCTTT.

The chain couples TRBV7-9 to TRBJ2-1, with 8 bases lining up with TRBD1. The ends lost 4 bases at V and 5 bases at J; junction bases unmatched: 7. The CDR3 is 15 residues long. CDR1 and CDR2 (germline): SEHNR, FQNEAQ (reference sequence). CDR3 nucleotides: TGTGCCAGCAGCTCCCGGACAGGGCGAGACAATGAGCAGTTCTTC. Its translation is CASSSRTGRDNEQFF.

This chain connects TRBV28 to TRBJ1-5, with TRBD1 matching over 8 bases. The J segment lost 7 bases and the V segment lost 7 bases, leaving 9 bases of the junction unmatched. Germline loops: CDR1 MDHEN, CDR2 SYDVKM. The CDR3 spans 14 residues. The CDR3 sequence is CASKFGQGGQPQHF. The DNA for the CDR3 is TGTGCCAGCAAATTTGGACAGGGTGGCCAGCCCCAGCATTTT.

This chain links TRBV11-2 with TRBJ1-4; D possibly corresponds to TRBD1 (5 bases). This CDR3 comprises 14 residues. The germline V and J ends were trimmed by 2 bases and 7 bases, with 11 bases remaining between them. The germline gives CDR1 SGHAT, CDR2 FQNNGV. CDR3 sequence reads: CASSLRQGGEKLFF. CDR3 bases: TGTGCCAGCAGCTTAAGGCAGGGAGGTGAAAAACTGTTTTTT.

V usage is TRBV2 and J usage is TRBJ2-7; 7 nucleotides line up with TRBD1. The V gene end was trimmed by 5 bases and the J gene end by 9 bases; junction bases not matched to a gene: 4. CDR1 SNHLY and CDR2 FYNNEI come from the germline V gene. This CDR3 is built from 11 residues. CDR3 bases: TGTGCCAGCAGTTCTCCAGGGGGGCAGTACGTC. Amino acids: CASSSPGGQYV.

V gene TRBV5-6 combines with J gene TRBJ2-5, with 10 bases identical to TRBD1. V shed 0 bases and J 5 bases; nucleotides not matched to a gene: 7. CDR3 size: 16 residues. The V gene's germline CDR1 is SGHDT and CDR2 YYEEEE. The CDR3 DNA reads as TGTGCCAGCAGCTTGGGACAGGGGGCGCTAGGCGAGACCCAGTACTTC. Translated, it gives CASSLGQGALGETQYF.

V is TRBV9 and J is TRBJ2-1; 10 bases align to TRBD1. Trimming removed 4 bases from V and 0 bases from J; junction bases left unmatched: 7. The CDR3 has 17 amino acids. CDR1 is SGDLS and CDR2 is YYNGEE in the germline V gene. The CDR3 here is CASSHPGTGDSYNEQFF. In DNA form, the CDR3 reads TGTGCCAGCAGCCACCCCGGGACAGGGGACTCCTACAATGAGCAGTTCTTC.

The chain employs TRBV30 and TRBJ2-6, with 8 bases fitting TRBD1. This CDR3 is built from 17 residues. The germline V gene has CDR1 GTSNPN and CDR2 SVGIG (reference sequence). J gave up 3 bases and V 2 bases, and 9 bases lay outside the gene matches. For the CDR3, the DNA is TGTGCCTGGAGTAGGAACAGGGGGTGGGTTGGGGCCAACGTCCTGACTTTC. Its protein product is CAWSRNRGWVGANVLTF.

The chain combines TRBV7-2 with TRBJ2-2; perhaps TRBD1 as D (5 bases). The V and J ends lost 5 bases and 6 bases respectively, with 13 bases between them. The germline gives CDR1 SGHTA, CDR2 FQGNSA. The CDR3 is made up of 14 amino acids. CDR3 protein: CASSLEQVAGELFF. The CDR3, as DNA: TGTGCCAGCAGCCTGGAACAGGTCGCCGGGGAGCTGTTTTTT. Full variable domain (rest looked up from reference TRBV7-2 and TRBJ2-2): GAGVSQSPSNKVTEKGKDVELRCDPISGHTALYWYRQSLGQGLEFLIYFQGNSAPDKSGLPSDRFSAERTGGSVSTLTIQRTQQEDSAVYLCASSLEQVAGELFFGEGSRLTVL.

The rearrangement joins TRBV27 to TRBJ2-2; no clear D gene. This CDR3 is 15 amino acids long. Trimming took off 0 bases at V and 4 bases at J, with 9 bases between the two ends. The germline V gene encodes CDR1 MNHEY and CDR2 SMNVEV (reference sequence). In nucleotides, the CDR3 is TGTGCCAGCAGTTTATCCACAGTGCGCACCGGGGAGCTGTTTTTT. Its translation is CASSLSTVRTGELFF.

This clone has only one observation. CDR3 residues: CASSFNMGRDLTEAFF. The CDR3 nucleotides are TGCGCCAGCAGCTTCAATATGGGCAGGGATCTCACTGAAGCTTTCTTT. V and J are TRBV5-1 and TRBJ1-1; maybe TRBD1 (5 bases). The length of the CDR3 is 16 residues. V dropped 2 bases and J dropped 4 bases, with 18 bases sitting between them. Germline V gene lookup returns CDR1 SGHRS and CDR2 YFSETQ.

This sequence joins TRBV18 and TRBJ1-1; D gene ambiguous. The CDR3 contains 12 residues. V was cut by 6 bases and J by 6 bases, with 11 bases left in between. Germline lookup yields CDR1 KGHSH and CDR2 LQKENI. CDR3 nucleotides: TGTGCCAGCTCTCCCGACGGAGCTGAAGCTTTCTTT. Translating gives CASSPDGAEAFF.